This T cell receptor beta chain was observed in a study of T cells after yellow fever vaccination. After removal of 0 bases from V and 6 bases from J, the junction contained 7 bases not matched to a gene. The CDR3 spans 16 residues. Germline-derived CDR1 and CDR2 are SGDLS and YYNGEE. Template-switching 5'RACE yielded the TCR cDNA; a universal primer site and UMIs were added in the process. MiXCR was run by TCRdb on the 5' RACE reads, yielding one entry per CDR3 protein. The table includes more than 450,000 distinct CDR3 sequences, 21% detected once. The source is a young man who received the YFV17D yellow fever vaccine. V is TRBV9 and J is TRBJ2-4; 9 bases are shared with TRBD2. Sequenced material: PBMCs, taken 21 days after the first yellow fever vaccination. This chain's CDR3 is CASSVDERGARNIQYF. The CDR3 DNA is TGTGCCAGCAGCGTAGACGAGCGGGGGGCGAGAAACATTCAGTACTTC.